A selection of T cell receptor beta chains follows, all from one sample in a study of read filtering for tumor transcriptome and immune sequencing. MiXCR, run by TCRdb on the reads, gives a single entry per CDR3 protein. The repertoire holds approximately 60,000 distinct CDR3 sequences, with 20% to 25% as singletons. The sequenced material came from a population of CD138-negative cells sorted from bone marrow. The receptor set was obtained from a donor at least 40 years old with multiple myeloma. Each CDR3 is given with its conserved first and last residue. The D gene is left open where the match is weak. A clone size is listed for some rows: how often the clone was seen (once, few, many), or a class if it is expanded.

TRBV5-6	.	TRBJ2-2	.	TGTGCCAGCAGATATCGGACTATGAACACCAGGGAGCTGTTTTTT	CASRYRTMNTRELFF
TRBV7-9	TRBD1	TRBJ2-2	many	TGTGCCAGCAGCTTATTAGCCCGGACAGGGAACACCGGGGAGCTGTTTTTT	CASSLLARTGNTGELFF
TRBV29-1	TRBD1	TRBJ2-1	many	TGCAGCGTAGGGACAGGGGGCTCCTACAATGAGCAGTTCTTC	CSVGTGGSYNEQFF
TRBV10-3	TRBD1	TRBJ2-3	many	TGTGCCATCAGGCCTGGGAGAGGGGGCGGCACAGATACGCAGTATTTT	CAIRPGRGGGTDTQYF
TRBV5-1	.	TRBJ1-1	.	TGCGCCAGCAGCTTGTCTGGACAGATGAACGCTGAAGCTTTCTTT	CASSLSGQMNAEAFF
TRBV4-1	TRBD1	TRBJ2-3	many	TGCGCCAGCAGCCAAGGATCGGCCAGGGGGCCTAGAGATACGCAGTATTTT	CASSQGSARGPRDTQYF
TRBV28	.	TRBJ1-5	.	TGTGCCAGCCGGATTGGGTTTGCCCGGGGGAAGGGCAATCAGCCCCAGCATTTT	CASRIGFARGKGNQPQHF
TRBV30	.	TRBJ2-7	.	TGTGCCTGGATATCCGACGGGGTAGGCGAGCAGTACTTC	CAWISDGVGEQYF
TRBV28	.	TRBJ1-2	.	TGTGCCAGCAGTTCGGGGAACTATGGCTACACCTTC	CASSSGNYGYTF
TRBV7-9	TRBD2	TRBJ2-5	.	TGTGCCAGCAGCTTAGGGTTGGGACTACAAGAGACCCAGTACTTC	CASSLGLGLQETQYF
TRBV11-2	.	TRBJ2-2	many	TGTGCCAGCAGCTTAGCCGGGGAGCTGTTTTTT	CASSLAGELFF
TRBV29-1	.	TRBJ2-2	many	TGCAGCGTTGTTAGGGTTAGCACCGGGGAGCTGTTTTTT	CSVVRVSTGELFF
TRBV11-1	.	TRBJ2-1	many	TGTGCCAGCAGCCTAAACCCCTACAATGAGCAGTTCTTC	CASSLNPYNEQFF
TRBV28	.	TRBJ2-1	.	TGTGCCGGCAGACTCCCCTCCTACAATGAGCAGTTCTTT	CAGRLPSYNEQFF
TRBV11-2	.	TRBJ2-1	many	TGTGCCAGCAGCCGGGGACTTTATCTCTGGGAGCAGTTCTTC	CASSRGLYLWEQFF